These T cell receptor beta chains were read from a single sample in a study of CXCR3-negative and CXCR3-positive naive CD8 T cells. TCRdb re-called the 5' RACE reads; one entry per CDR3 protein, DNA not given. The table for this sample gives 90,000 to 150,000 distinct CDR3 sequences. Material for sequencing was naive CXCR3+ CD8+ T cells from blood. The receptors originated from a human donor in good health. Some clones in this sample may be carry-over from other donors' samples. Both conserved end residues are part of each CDR3.

j_gene: TRBJ2-7; v_gene: TRBV19; CDR3aa: CASSLIGGYEQYF
j_gene: TRBJ2-5; v_gene: TRBV7-8; CDR3aa: CASTPWERRETQYF
j_gene: TRBJ2-2; v_gene: TRBV5-6; CDR3aa: CASRTDRGYPSGELFF
j_gene: TRBJ2-7; v_gene: TRBV7-9; CDR3aa: CASSLTSDSLYEQYF
j_gene: TRBJ2-7; v_gene: TRBV3-1; CDR3aa: CASSQAGQGSYEQYF
j_gene: TRBJ2-7; v_gene: TRBV2; CDR3aa: CASSEKRMGPRTYEQYF
j_gene: TRBJ1-2; v_gene: TRBV20-1; CDR3aa: CSARPEIDYGYTF
j_gene: TRBJ2-7; v_gene: TRBV27; CDR3aa: CASSYGFDYEQYF
j_gene: TRBJ2-1; v_gene: TRBV19; CDR3aa: CASSIGLLAGVPDEQFF
j_gene: TRBJ1-1; v_gene: TRBV11-2; CDR3aa: CASSLGPGDWTEAFF
j_gene: TRBJ2-5; v_gene: TRBV13; CDR3aa: CASRGQGEQETQYF
j_gene: TRBJ2-3; v_gene: TRBV20-1; CDR3aa: CSARIAESTDTQYF
j_gene: TRBJ2-2; v_gene: TRBV3-1; CDR3aa: CASSQLTVGELFF
j_gene: TRBJ2-1; v_gene: TRBV28; CDR3aa: CASSFGTSSSNEQFF
j_gene: TRBJ2-1; v_gene: TRBV7-2; CDR3aa: CASRRDGTNEQFF
j_gene: TRBJ2-5; v_gene: TRBV20-1; CDR3aa: CSARILAGVRDETQYF
j_gene: TRBJ2-3; v_gene: TRBV6-2/TRBV6-3; CDR3aa: CASSYSQTTDTQYF
j_gene: TRBJ1-2; v_gene: TRBV27; CDR3aa: CASSLRGSGYGYTF
j_gene: TRBJ2-1; v_gene: TRBV6-5; CDR3aa: CASSYSIGQGLNEQFF
j_gene: TRBJ2-2; v_gene: TRBV7-3; CDR3aa: CASRATGQNTGELFF
j_gene: TRBJ2-3; v_gene: TRBV7-3; CDR3aa: CASSLSAAQTQYF
j_gene: TRBJ1-1; v_gene: TRBV10-2; CDR3aa: CASSAVNTEAFF
j_gene: TRBJ1-2; v_gene: TRBV28; CDR3aa: CASSLIVNYGYTF
j_gene: TRBJ2-1; v_gene: TRBV29-1; CDR3aa: CSAPGGGSSYNEQFF
j_gene: TRBJ2-5; v_gene: TRBV6-5; CDR3aa: CASTQLGTLQETQYF
j_gene: TRBJ1-1; v_gene: TRBV5-6; CDR3aa: CASLSANTEAFF
j_gene: TRBJ1-1; v_gene: TRBV1; CDR3aa: CTCNRASTEAFF
j_gene: TRBJ2-3; v_gene: TRBV4-1; CDR3aa: CASSPSPPGTATDTQYF
j_gene: TRBJ1-2; v_gene: TRBV12-3/TRBV12-4; CDR3aa: CASSGQGYGYTF
j_gene: TRBJ2-7; v_gene: TRBV5-1; CDR3aa: CASSLASGSLDEQYF
j_gene: TRBJ2-7; v_gene: TRBV30; CDR3aa: CAWSVSGRLEQYF
j_gene: TRBJ1-1; v_gene: TRBV12-3/TRBV12-4; CDR3aa: CASRRAREAFF
j_gene: TRBJ2-3; v_gene: TRBV4-1; CDR3aa: CASSQQSPSTDTQYF
j_gene: TRBJ2-7; v_gene: TRBV10-3; CDR3aa: CAISDVTYEQYF
j_gene: TRBJ2-7; v_gene: TRBV28; CDR3aa: CASSPHRTGYYEQYF
j_gene: TRBJ2-3; v_gene: TRBV29-1; CDR3aa: CSVEGWPLTSTDTQYF
j_gene: TRBJ1-5; v_gene: TRBV20-1; CDR3aa: CSARDLLMNQPQHF
j_gene: TRBJ2-4; v_gene: TRBV20-1; CDR3aa: CSATFRDSLNIQYF
j_gene: TRBJ2-1; v_gene: TRBV4-3; CDR3aa: CASGQEALAGGILYNEQFF
j_gene: TRBJ2-5; v_gene: TRBV7-9; CDR3aa: CAIPYWGLGSLGEETQYF
j_gene: TRBJ2-5; v_gene: TRBV20-1; CDR3aa: CSARDGWTGGQETQYF
j_gene: TRBJ1-4; v_gene: TRBV29-1; CDR3aa: CSIQGVLEEKLFF
j_gene: TRBJ2-1; v_gene: TRBV4-2; CDR3aa: CASSQEAMRGGEQFF
j_gene: TRBJ1-1; v_gene: TRBV5-1; CDR3aa: CASSLIGTGAEAFF
j_gene: TRBJ2-7; v_gene: TRBV4-1; CDR3aa: CASSQGGNGYEQYF
j_gene: TRBJ1-1; v_gene: TRBV10-1; CDR3aa: CASSEGTEGTEAFF
j_gene: TRBJ1-4; v_gene: TRBV20-1; CDR3aa: CSARGDRALSNEKLFF
j_gene: TRBJ2-3; v_gene: TRBV7-9; CDR3aa: CASSLPGTGTDTQYF
j_gene: TRBJ2-1; v_gene: TRBV5-1; CDR3aa: CASRMGGFPYNEQFF
j_gene: TRBJ1-6; v_gene: TRBV5-4; CDR3aa: CASSLDGTGFSPLHF
j_gene: TRBJ2-3; v_gene: TRBV15; CDR3aa: CATSLGGGDTQYF